This T cell receptor beta chain originates from a study of shared clonotypes between healthy human individuals. Overall study context: Per donor, three plates held CD4 naive cells, three held CD4 memory, two held CD8 naive and one held CD8 memory.

Produced via immunoSEQ multiplex PCR; TCRdb's table is partial and in-frame only. Counted here are 2,500,000 or so clones, under 95% occurring once; the ten biggest clones make up approximately 0.35%. V lost 5 bases and J lost 4; bases outside the gene matches: 3. The germline V gene encodes CDR1 SGDLS and CDR2 YYNGEE. The CDR3 sequence is 15 residues long. Source material: naive CD4+ T cells from PBMCs. Indicated subset: CD45RA+ positively selected. This sequence joins TRBV9 and TRBJ2-3; TRBD2 agrees at 14 bases. The origin of this receptor is a man aged 18 to 30 in good health. Some clones in this sample may be carry-over from other donors' samples. The CDR3: CASRKTSGRADTQYF. CDR3 bases: TGTGCCAGCAGAAAGACTAGCGGGAGGGCAGATACGCAGTATTTT.